Each of the 28 T cell receptor beta chains below was sequenced from the same sample in a study of T cells in Graves' hyperthyroidism and ophthalmopathy. There were TCR beta CDR3 regions amplified from RNA transcripts. First-round RT-PCR with HTBI primers amplified the TCR CDR3 region. TCRdb reprocessed the multiplex PCR reads with MiXCR, giving one entry per CDR3 protein. This sample has 690,000 or so distinct CDR3 sequences; around 20% occur once, and the top ten carry approximately 15%. Sequenced: blood. The receptors were sampled from a woman aged 45-65 years with Graves' hyperthyroidism that later progressed to Graves' ophthalmopathy.

This clonotype was found many times. CDR3 in amino acids: CASSPLHSVNYNEQFF. CDR3 sequence (DNA): TGTGCCAGCTCCCCTCTCCACAGCGTTAATTACAATGAGCAGTTCTTC. The chain is built from TRBV18 and TRBJ2-1; D uncertain. The V end was cut by 6 bases, the J end by 4 bases, with 19 bases between. The germline gives CDR1 KGHSH, CDR2 LQKENI. The CDR3 has 16 amino acids.

The CDR3 nucleotides read TGTGCCAGCACCCGAGGACAGCCTACAGGGAACTATGGCTACACCTTC. As protein: CASTRGQPTGNYGYTF. The rearrangement uses TRBV6-1 and TRBJ1-2; D may be TRBD1 (6 bases). Per the germline V gene, CDR1 is MNHNS and CDR2 is SASEGT. This CDR3 comprises 16 residues. Trimming pared 7 bases from V and 2 bases from J, leaving 20 bases between.

The V call is TRBV7-9, the J call TRBJ1-3, with D hard to call. Trimming cost V 5 bases and J 0 bases, with 14 bases left between them. Germline CDR1 SEHNR, CDR2 FQNEAQ (reference sequence). This CDR3 spans 16 amino acids. Here the CDR3 reads CASSLNRAISGNTIYF. The CDR3 coding sequence is TGTGCCAGCAGCCTTAATCGGGCAATCTCTGGAAACACCATATATTTT. The complete variable domain, with remaining parts taken from reference TRBV7-9 and TRBJ1-3, reads DTGVSQNPRHKITKRGQNVTFRCDPISEHNRLYWYRQTLGQGPEFLTYFQNEAQLEKSRLLSDRFSAERPKGSFSTLEIQRTEQGDSAMYLCASSLNRAISGNTIYFGEGSWLTVV.

The table lists this clonotype with a few counts. The CDR3 DNA sequence: TGTGCCAGCAGCTTGGCCTTTTCAGGCCCAGGCACTGAAGCTTTCTTT. Translating it yields CASSLAFSGPGTEAFF. V and J are TRBV5-5 and TRBJ1-1; D gene unclear. V was clipped by 0 bases and J by 4 bases, with 16 bases between them. The CDR3 runs to 16 residues. Germline V CDR1 and CDR2: SGHKS, YYEKEE (reference sequence).

The sample holds a few counts of this clonotype. The chain uses TRBV4-1 and TRBJ2-3; D could derive from TRBD1 or TRBD2 (5 bases each). V was shortened by 4 bases and J by 3 bases, with 14 bases between the two germline ends. CDR3 length: 15 residues. CDR1 is MGHRA, CDR2 YSYEKL, per germline. CDR3 residues: CASSPNGEGTDTQYF. The CDR3, as DNA: TGCGCCAGCAGCCCCAACGGAGAGGGGACAGATACGCAGTATTTT.

V is TRBV19 and J is TRBJ2-5, with D possibly TRBD1 on 6 matching bases. The CDR3 contains 14 residues. Germline CDR1 LNHDA, CDR2 SQIVND (reference sequence). Trimming removed 7 bases from V and 2 bases from J, with 14 bases in between. CDR3 DNA: TGTGCCAGTAATCCGACAGGCCTACAAGAGACCCAGTACTTC. This gives the protein CASNPTGLQETQYF.

This clonotype was recorded a few times. V gene TRBV19 combines with J gene TRBJ2-2; the D call may be TRBD1 or TRBD2 (5 bases each). The CDR3 loop spans 13 amino acids. V lost 5 bases and J lost 6, with 10 bases in between. Germline-derived CDR1 and CDR2 are LNHDA and SQIVND (reference sequence). Here the CDR3 reads CASSPGPAGELFF. In DNA, the CDR3 is TGTGCCAGTAGTCCGGGGCCGGCCGGGGAGCTGTTTTTT. The full variable domain, rest sourced from reference TRBV19 and TRBJ2-2, is DGGITQSPKYLFRKEGQNVTLSCEQNLNHDAMYWYRQDPGQGLRLIYYSQIVNDFQKGDIAEGYSVSREKKESFPLTVTSAQKNPTAFYLCASSPGPAGELFFGEGSRLTVL.

The chain is built from TRBV24-1 and TRBJ1-1; D gene ambiguous. From germline, CDR1 is KGHDR and CDR2 SFDVKD. Trimming took off 1 base at V and 0 bases at J, with 17 bases between the two ends. This CDR3 region has 18 residues. The CDR3 bases are TGTGCCACCAGTGATTTAACGGGTTGGCTGCTTATGAACACTGAAGCTTTCTTT. Protein sequence: CATSDLTGWLLMNTEAFF.

This rearrangement joins TRBV2 to TRBJ1-5; D is perhaps TRBD1 (6 bases). There are 15 residues in the CDR3. The germline V gene encodes CDR1 SNHLY and CDR2 FYNNEI. V was clipped by 6 bases and J by 0 bases, with 12 bases between them. The CDR3 loop is CASRGEGGSNQPQHF. The CDR3 DNA sequence: TGTGCCAGCAGGGGGGAGGGGGGTAGCAATCAGCCCCAGCATTTT. Complete variable domain (other parts from reference TRBV2 and TRBJ1-5): EPEVTQTPSHQVTQMGQEVILRCVPISNHLYFYWYRQILGQKVEFLVSFYNNEISEKSEIFDDQFSVERPDGSNFTLKIRSTKLEDSAMYFCASRGEGGSNQPQHFGDGTRLSIL.

This clonotype was recorded once. V gene TRBV7-9 combines with J gene TRBJ2-3; 8 positions agree with TRBD1. The J segment lost 4 bases and the V segment lost 4 bases, leaving 7 bases of the junction unmatched. Germline V lookup: CDR1 SEHNR, CDR2 FQNEAQ (reference sequence). The CDR3 is made up of 15 amino acids. The CDR3 here is CASSSDRALPDTQYF. Here the CDR3 DNA reads TGTGCCAGCAGCTCGGACAGGGCCTTGCCAGATACGCAGTATTTT.

The V and J genes are TRBV12-3 or TRBV12-4 and TRBJ2-3, with 8 nucleotides matching TRBD2. J was trimmed by 5 bases and V by 2 bases; bases with no gene match: 6. The CDR3 runs 15 residues. CDR3 bases: TGTGCCAGCAGTTTACCGGGGGGGGCCAAAGATACGCAGTATTTT. Protein product: CASSLPGGAKDTQYF.

The rearrangement uses TRBV9 and TRBJ1-3; 7 nucleotides align to TRBD1. The CDR3 length is 18 residues. The V and J ends lost 3 bases and 0 bases, in that order; junction bases with no gene match: 12. Per the germline V gene, CDR1 is SGDLS and CDR2 is YYNGEE. The CDR3 DNA is TGTGCCAGCAGCGCCTCCACCCCGGGACAGAGCTCTGGAAACACCATATATTTT. It is translated as CASSASTPGQSSGNTIYF.

This clonotype has more than one count but fewer than ten. This chain uses TRBV9 with TRBJ2-1; TRBD2 agrees at 14 bases. The germline V gene has CDR1 SGDLS and CDR2 YYNGEE. The CDR3 is 15 residues long. V dropped 4 bases and J dropped 9; count of bases not matched to a gene: 6. CDR3 residues: CASSLGTSGGVEQFF. CDR3 in DNA: TGTGCCAGCAGCCTCGGGACTAGCGGGGGAGTTGAGCAGTTCTTC.

This clonotype was observed a few times. V gene TRBV5-1 combines with J gene TRBJ1-1; tentatively, D is TRBD1 (6 bases). CDR1 SGHRS and CDR2 YFSETQ come from the germline V gene. The CDR3 is made up of 14 amino acids. V lost 6 bases and J lost 1, with 13 bases in between. CDR3 loop: CASTRRGENTEAFF. The DNA for the CDR3 is TGCGCCAGCACCCGGAGGGGGGAGAACACTGAAGCTTTCTTT.

This clonotype was detected ten times or more. The V gene is TRBV30, the J gene TRBJ2-3; D not certain. This CDR3 contains 14 residues. The germline V and J ends were trimmed by 2 bases and 6 bases, with 15 bases remaining between them. CDR1 is GTSNPN, CDR2 SVGIG, per germline (reference sequence). CDR3 DNA: TGTGCCTGGAGTTACAGCACAGTAGGTGATACGCAGTATTTT. It yields the protein CAWSYSTVGDTQYF.

This clonotype was picked up a small number of times. The chain has TRBV27 and TRBJ2-3; 10 nucleotides line up with TRBD2. Germline CDR1 MNHEY, CDR2 SMNVEV (reference sequence). There are 17 residues in the CDR3. J was trimmed by 1 base and V by 4 bases; bases with no gene match: 8. CDR3 sequence: CASSSLLAGGRTDTQYF. In nucleotides, the CDR3 is TGTGCCAGCAGTTCCCTTTTAGCGGGGGGACGCACAGATACGCAGTATTTT.

A few counts support this clonotype. The CDR3 region has the DNA TGTGCCAGCAGTGAATGGGGTGGGGGGGAAGCTTTCTTT. This sequence encodes CASSEWGGGEAFF. The rearrangement joins TRBV6-1 to TRBJ1-1; D is perhaps TRBD1 (5 bases). V was shortened by 2 bases and J by 8 bases, with 12 bases between the two germline ends. CDR1 MNHNS and CDR2 SASEGT come from the germline V gene. CDR3 size: 13 residues.

In its sample, this clonotype was seen many times. The gene calls are TRBV10-3 and TRBJ2-7, with D perhaps TRBD1 or TRBD2 (5 bases each). V lost 3 bases and J 3 bases, leaving 12 bases between the germline ends. The CDR3 extends over 14 amino acids. CDR1 and CDR2 (germline): ENHRY, SYGVKD. Here the CDR3 reads CAISEPGPYYEQYF. The CDR3 DNA reads TGTGCCATCAGTGAACCGGGACCGTACTACGAGCAGTACTTC.

This chain joins TRBV10-3 and TRBJ2-2; tentatively, D is TRBD1 (7 bases). This CDR3 has 14 residues. V was cut by 8 bases and J by 6 bases, with 16 bases left in between. Per the germline V gene, CDR1 is ENHRY and CDR2 is SYGVKD. DNA of the CDR3: TGTGCCATCTCCAGGGGGGAGTTGGCCGGGGAGCTGTTTTTT. Translating it yields CAISRGELAGELFF.

This clonotype was seen many times. V and J are TRBV20-1 and TRBJ1-2; D remains ambiguous. Looked up from germline, CDR1 is DFQATT and CDR2 is SNEGSKA (reference sequence). The CDR3 sequence is 14 residues long. Trimming shortened V by 2 bases and J by 4 bases, and 14 bases separated the two germline ends. The CDR3 DNA reads TGCAGTGCTAGATTTCATGGGCAGACCTATGGCTACACCTTC. Its protein product is CSARFHGQTYGYTF.

This clonotype came up many times. The junction does not match germline at one end; this may be a read error. This chain links TRBV30 with TRBJ1-5, with D unresolved. The CDR3 spans 16 residues. Germline V gene sequence: CDR1 GTSNPN, CDR2 SVGIG (reference sequence). The CDR3 region is CAWSALDIGSTQPQHF. CDR3 nucleotides: TGTGCCTGGAGTGCTTTGGATATAGGGAGCACTCAGCCCCAGCATTTT.

This clonotype was seen at least ten times. V and J are TRBV11-2 and TRBJ2-7, with TRBD1 matching 9 bases. The CDR3 runs to 17 residues. Losses at the gene ends were 0 bases for V and 5 bases for J; bases not matched to a gene: 11. Germline CDR1 SGHAT, CDR2 FQNNGV. The CDR3 here is CASSLDSGTGIMNEQYF. Written as DNA, the CDR3 is TGTGCCAGCAGCTTAGATTCAGGGACAGGGATCATGAACGAGCAGTACTTC.

The table lists this clonotype with many counts. The chain uses TRBV2 and TRBJ1-1, with D perhaps TRBD1 (5 bases). Per germline, CDR1 SNHLY and CDR2 FYNNEI. The CDR3 is 14 amino acids. The V end was cut by 6 bases, the J end by 6 bases, with 17 bases between. CDR3 in DNA: TGTGCCAGCAGGAAGGGACGGGAAGCGGCTGAAGCTTTCTTT. This encodes CASRKGREAAEAFF.

This clonotype was counted ten times or more. The chain recombines TRBV30 with TRBJ1-5, with 8 bases identical to TRBD1. Germline loops: CDR1 GTSNPN, CDR2 SVGIG (reference sequence). The V gene end was trimmed by 5 bases and the J gene end by 1 base; junction bases not matched to a gene: 4. The CDR3 is 14 amino acids. The CDR3 nucleotides are TGTGCCTGGTGGACAGGGAAGAGCAATCAGCCCCAGCATTTT. Translated, it gives CAWWTGKSNQPQHF.

There are many counts of this clonotype. The chain joins TRBV12-3 or TRBV12-4 to TRBJ1-1; a possible D gene is TRBD1 (5 bases). CDR3 size: 14 residues. V dropped 8 bases and J dropped 6 bases, with 19 bases sitting between them. DNA for the CDR3: TGTGCCAGCGACCTCAAAGAAGGGACCCCTGAAGCTTTCTTT. This gives the protein CASDLKEGTPEAFF.

At least ten counts were recorded for this clonotype. The rearrangement joins TRBV30 to TRBJ2-7; 9 nucleotides match TRBD1. CDR3 length: 13 amino acids. Unmatched junction bases numbered 4, after V lost 2 bases and J lost 5 bases. The germline V gene encodes CDR1 GTSNPN and CDR2 SVGIG (reference sequence). CDR3 nucleotide sequence: TGTGCCTGGAGTTCCGGGACAGGGAACGAGCAGTACTTC. This encodes CAWSSGTGNEQYF.

In this sample, this clonotype turned up many times. J is TRBJ1-4 and V is TRBV5-1; TRBD1 agrees at 8 bases. Trimming took 2 bases from V and 7 from J; bases not matched to a gene: 4. CDR3 length: 14 amino acids. The germline gives CDR1 SGHRS, CDR2 YFSETQ. CDR3 sequence: CASSFSGGSEKLFF. The CDR3 coding sequence is TGCGCCAGCAGCTTTTCAGGGGGCAGTGAAAAACTGTTTTTT. Complete variable domain (other parts from reference TRBV5-1 and TRBJ1-4): KAGVTQTPRYLIKTRGQQVTLSCSPISGHRSVSWYQQTPGQGLQFLFEYFSETQRNKGNFPGRFSGRQFSNSRSEMNVSTLELGDSALYLCASSFSGGSEKLFFGSGTQLSVL.

This clonotype was observed a handful of times. The chain has TRBV2 and TRBJ1-4, with D maybe TRBD1 (5 bases). Germline V gene data show CDR1 as SNHLY and CDR2 as FYNNEI. The V gene lost 5 bases and the J gene lost 5 bases, with 12 bases spanning the gap. The CDR3 loop spans 14 amino acids. CDR3 nucleotide sequence: TGTGCCAGCAGTCCCGGGACGGTAAATGAAAAACTGTTTTTT. Its protein product is CASSPGTVNEKLFF.